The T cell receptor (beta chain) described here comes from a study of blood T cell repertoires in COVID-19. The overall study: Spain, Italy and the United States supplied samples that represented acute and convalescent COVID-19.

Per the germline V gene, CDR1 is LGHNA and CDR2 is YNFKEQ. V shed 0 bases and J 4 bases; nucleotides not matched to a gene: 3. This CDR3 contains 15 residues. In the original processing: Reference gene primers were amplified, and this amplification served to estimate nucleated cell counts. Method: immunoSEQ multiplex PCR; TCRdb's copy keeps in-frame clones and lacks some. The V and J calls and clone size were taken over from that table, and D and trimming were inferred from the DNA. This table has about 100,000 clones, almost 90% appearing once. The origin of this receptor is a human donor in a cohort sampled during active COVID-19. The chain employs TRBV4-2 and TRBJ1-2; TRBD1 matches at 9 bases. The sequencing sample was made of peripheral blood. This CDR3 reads CASSQEETGGYGYTF. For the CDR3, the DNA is TGTGCCAGCAGCCAAGAGGAGACAGGGGGCTATGGCTACACCTTC.